These 24 T cell receptor beta chains came from one sample sequenced in a study of Tregs in tolerant kidney transplant recipients. The nonmyeloablative bone marrow transplants came from related graft donors, with transient mixed chimerism. Generated by immunoSEQ multiplex PCR, the TCRdb table keeps only in-frame clones and is missing some. The table lists tens of thousands of clones, with roughly 2% in the top ten. Material: CD4+ T cells from blood (PBMCs), obtained 24 months after the transplant. Receptors were obtained from a human patient who received a combined kidney and bone marrow transplant. The graft donor may account for some of the T cells.

A note on this clone: The read comes to an end 3 residues before the CDR3 does, leaving the germline J gene to fill in the end. The genes are TRBV20-1 and TRBJ1-1; perhaps TRBD1 as D (5 bases). The CDR3 extends over 16 amino acids. Germline loops: CDR1 DFQATT, CDR2 SNEGSKA (reference sequence). V was shortened by 0 bases and J by 5 bases, with 19 bases between the two germline ends. CDR3 DNA, as far as it was read: TGCAGTGCTAGAGACCCTAGAAGGGGTCCCCGAACTGAA. It yields the protein CSARDPRRGPRTE. Given in full, the CDR3 is CSARDPRRGPRTEAFF.

Notes on this clone: The CDR3 is cut off 3 residues early in the read; its end comes from the germline J gene. V gene TRBV12-3 or TRBV12-4 combines with J gene TRBJ1-2, with D maybe TRBD1 (5 bases). V gave up 2 bases and J gave up 7 bases, with 11 bases separating them. This CDR3 region has 13 residues. The CDR3 is CASSLRSQGGYTF. CDR3 bases read: TGTGCCAGCAGTTTACGCAGTCAGGGTGGC.

Details on this clone: At one boundary the junction diverges from the germline segment, which might be a read error. Sequencing ends 3 residues short of the CDR3 end; the germline J gene provides the rest. The chain links TRBV4-2 to TRBJ2-3; 11 nucleotides line up with TRBD2. CDR3 size: 17 residues. CDR1 LGHNA and CDR2 YNFKEQ come from the germline V gene. The CDR3 bases that were read are TGCGCCAGCAGCCAAGAGAGACTAGCGGGAAGCACAGATACG. The encoded protein is CASSQERLAGSTDT. The entire CDR3 protein is CASSQERLAGSTDTQYF.

Notes on this clone: The junction departs from the called germline gene at one end, perhaps through a read error. The CDR3 end falls 3 residues outside the read, so it is completed with the germline J gene. V usage is TRBV4-2 and J usage is TRBJ1-5; D is undetermined. Germline V gene data show CDR1 as LGHNA and CDR2 as YNFKEQ. This CDR3 is 16 amino acids long. CDR3 DNA (partial): TGCGCCAGCAGCCAAGAGAACGGCGGGCCCTTTCCCCCC. This translates into CASSQENGGPFPP. In full, the CDR3 is CASSQENGGPFPPQHF.

Comments on this clone: With the read ending 3 residues before the CDR3 end, the germline J gene is used to fill in that end. The rearrangement joins TRBV11-3 to TRBJ2-3; perhaps TRBD2 as D (6 bases). V was pared by 2 bases and J by 4 bases, with 10 bases between. The CDR3 runs 14 residues. Germline assignment: CDR1 SGHNT and CDR2 YENEEA. The CDR3 sequence: CASSLLGGADTQYF. CDR3 bases read: TGTGCCAGCAGCTTACTGGGGGGAGCAGATACG.

Turning to this clone: The read comes to an end 3 residues before the CDR3 does, leaving the germline J gene to fill in the end. V is TRBV2 and J is TRBJ1-5; no clear D. Germline CDR1 reads SNHLY; CDR2 reads FYNNEI. CDR3 length: 14 amino acids. V dropped 6 bases and J dropped 0 bases, with 9 bases sitting between them. The CDR3 bases that were read are TGTGCCAGCAGGAACAGATATAGCAATCAGCCC. This translates into CASRNRYSNQP. The full CDR3 reads CASRNRYSNQPQHF.

This CDR3 is CSAMGGIRTSGRLAYNEQFF. Partial CDR3 DNA: TGCAGTGCTATGGGGGGAATTCGGACTAGCGGGAGACTTGCCTACAATGAG. The V call is TRBV20-1, the J call TRBJ2-1; 13 bases are a match to TRBD2. The read is 3 residues too short to cover the CDR3 end, so that end is filled in from the germline J gene. Trimming at V came to 4 bases and at J to 2 bases, leaving 17 bases not matched to a gene. Germline V gene sequence: CDR1 DFQATT, CDR2 SNEGSKA (reference sequence). The CDR3 has 20 amino acids.

About this clone itself: From the germline J gene comes the end of the CDR3, since the read stops 3 residues before it. The chain recombines TRBV18 with TRBJ2-4; perhaps TRBD2 as D (6 bases). The CDR3 spans 14 residues. V lost 5 bases and J lost 8, with 16 bases in between. CDR1 is KGHSH and CDR2 is LQKENI in the germline V gene. The part of the CDR3 DNA that was read is TGTGCCAGCTCATCGATCCAAGGAGGGGACATT. It yields the protein CASSSIQGGDI. The complete CDR3 sequence is CASSSIQGGDIQYF.

CDR3 DNA (partial): TGTGCCAGCAGCATTAGCGGGTCGGCAGGATATGGC. Translation: CASSISGSAGYG. The entire CDR3 sequence reads CASSISGSAGYGYTF. The V and J genes are TRBV7-2 and TRBJ1-2; D remains ambiguous. The missing CDR3 end, 3 residues past where the read stops, is filled in from the germline J gene. This CDR3 has 15 amino acids. CDR1 SGHTA and CDR2 FQGNSA come from the germline V gene. V dropped 5 bases and J dropped 5 bases, with 18 bases sitting between them.

As concerns this clone: The read finishes 3 residues shy of the CDR3 end, and the germline J gene is used to complete it. The chain combines TRBV7-3 with TRBJ2-1, with TRBD1 as a possible D gene (5 bases). CDR1 is SGHTA, CDR2 FQGTGA, per germline. Trimming cost V 5 bases and J 9 bases, with 14 bases left between them. The CDR3 runs to 13 residues. The CDR3 protein is CASSLKGQGEQFF. CDR3 bases read: TGTGCCAGCAGCCTGAAGGGGCAGGGTGAG.

Comment on this clone: The CDR3 end lies 3 residues beyond the end of the read and is filled in from the germline J gene. The chain couples TRBV11-2 to TRBJ2-4, with 7 bases lining up with TRBD2. The CDR3 runs 13 residues. In germline, CDR1 is SGHAT, CDR2 FQNNGV. J gave up 9 bases and V 3 bases, and 5 bases lay outside the gene matches. Incomplete CDR3 DNA: TGTGCCAGCAGCTTGACGGTAGCGGGCATT. Protein sequence: CASSLTVAGI. The full CDR3 reads CASSLTVAGIQYF.

With respect to this clone: The read terminates 3 residues before the CDR3 end, so the remaining end is supplied by the germline J gene. The chain employs TRBV30 and TRBJ2-3; a weak D match, TRBD2 (6 bases). Germline V gives CDR1 GTSNPN, CDR2 SVGIG (reference sequence). V lost 0 bases, J lost 6 bases, and 13 bases lay in between. There are 14 residues in the CDR3. The covered CDR3 bases are TGTGCCTGGAGTGTCGGCGGGGCCCGCGATACG. Translated, it gives CAWSVGGARDT. The complete CDR3 sequence is CAWSVGGARDTQYF.

As concerns this clone: The sequenced fragment ends 3 residues before the CDR3 boundary, so the rest is inferred from the germline J gene. This chain links TRBV7-2 with TRBJ1-2; D might be TRBD1 (6 bases). Trimming cost V 5 bases and J 0 bases, with 10 bases left between them. Germline CDR1 and CDR2: SGHTA and FQGNSA. There are 14 residues in the CDR3. CDR3 residues: CASSPRQANYGYTF. The sequenced CDR3 bases are TGTGCCAGCAGCCCGCGACAGGCTAACTATGGC.

For this clone: The read is 3 residues too short to cover the CDR3 end, so that end is filled in from the germline J gene. This sequence joins TRBV5-1 and TRBJ2-7, with D perhaps matching TRBD2 (7 bases). The CDR3 extends over 14 amino acids. Trimming removed 0 bases from V and 6 bases from J, with 13 bases in between. CDR1 is SGHRS, CDR2 YFSETQ, per germline. Incomplete CDR3 DNA: TGCGCCAGCAGCTTGGATAGGGGGAGGGCCGAG. Encoded protein: CASSLDRGRAE. The CDR3 in full is CASSLDRGRAEQYF.

In the case of this clone: The read terminates 3 residues before the CDR3 end, so the remaining end is supplied by the germline J gene. The chain employs TRBV6-2 or TRBV6-3 and TRBJ1-2; no definite D call. Germline CDR1 is MNHEY and CDR2 is SVGEGT. V was cut by 0 bases and J by 4 bases, with 9 bases left in between. The CDR3 has 14 amino acids. This chain's CDR3 is CASSYSRVLYGYTF. Incomplete CDR3 DNA: TGTGCCAGCAGTTACTCGAGGGTCCTCTATGGC.

Regarding this clone: From the germline J gene comes the end of the CDR3, since the read stops 3 residues before it. The chain joins TRBV28 to TRBJ1-1; D might be TRBD1 (6 bases). The germline V gene encodes CDR1 MDHEN and CDR2 SYDVKM. The CDR3 consists of 14 residues. Trimming took off 6 bases at V and 4 bases at J, with 15 bases between the two ends. The DNA read from the CDR3 is TGTGCCAGCAGAGCCGACAGGTTAGGCACTGAA. This translates into CASRADRLGTE. In full, the CDR3 is CASRADRLGTEAFF. The variable domain in full, completed from reference TRBV28 and TRBJ1-1, reads DVKVTQSSRYLVKRTGEKVFLECVQDMDHENMFWYRQDPGLGLRLIYFSYDVKMKEKGDIPEGYSVSREKKERFSLILESASTNQTSMYLCASRADRLGTEAFFGQGTRLTVV.

As for this clone: Sequencing ends 3 residues short of the CDR3 end; the germline J gene provides the rest. The chain links TRBV28 to TRBJ1-3; tentatively, D is TRBD1 (5 bases). Germline lookup yields CDR1 MDHEN and CDR2 SYDVKM. The CDR3 covers 13 residues. The V end was cut by 5 bases, the J end by 2 bases, with 7 bases between. Partial CDR3 DNA: TGTGCCAGCAGTGACAGTGCTGGAAACACC. Translating it yields CASSDSAGNT. The full CDR3 is CASSDSAGNTIYF.

Of note for this clone: The read halts 3 residues ahead of the CDR3 end, with the missing end drawn from the germline J gene. The V and J genes are TRBV2 and TRBJ2-3, with D perhaps TRBD2 (6 bases). CDR3 length: 15 residues. V was trimmed by 7 bases and J by 4 bases, leaving 18 bases between them. Per germline, CDR1 SNHLY and CDR2 FYNNEI. The sequenced CDR3 bases are TGTGCCAGCAACCCCGTACTAGCTGAGGCAGATACG. It codes for CASNPVLAEADT. The whole CDR3 protein is CASNPVLAEADTQYF. The complete variable domain, with remaining parts taken from reference TRBV2 and TRBJ2-3, reads EPEVTQTPSHQVTQMGQEVILRCVPISNHLYFYWYRQILGQKVEFLVSFYNNEISEKSEIFDDQFSVERPDGSNFTLKIRSTKLEDSAMYFCASNPVLAEADTQYFGPGTRLTVL.

Remarks on this clone: The read ends 3 residues shy of where the CDR3 ends; the end is completed using the germline J gene. The gene calls are TRBV7-6 and TRBJ2-1; D unclear. Germline assignment: CDR1 SGHVS and CDR2 FNYEAQ. This CDR3 has 15 amino acids. Trimming removed 5 bases from V and 7 bases from J, with 18 bases in between. The CDR3 reads CASSPFMAALNEQFF. CDR3 DNA (partial): TGTGCCAGCAGCCCGTTTATGGCGGCTTTGAATGAG.

Notes on this clone: The CDR3 extends 3 residues past the end of the read, so its final part is completed from the germline J gene. The genes are TRBV5-1 and TRBJ2-1, with 9 nucleotides matching TRBD2. The CDR3 runs to 14 residues. Germline-derived CDR1 and CDR2 are SGHRS and YFSETQ. The trim removed 2 bases at V and 7 bases at J, leaving 4 bases unmatched. The CDR3 protein is CASSLVLAGNEQFF. The covered CDR3 bases are TGCGCCAGCAGCTTAGTTCTAGCGGGAAATGAG.

With respect to this clone: The read terminates 3 residues before the CDR3 end, so the remaining end is supplied by the germline J gene. The chain has TRBV7-9 and TRBJ2-1, with D possibly being TRBD2 (5 bases). Germline V lookup: CDR1 SEHNR, CDR2 FQNEAQ (reference sequence). The length of the CDR3 is 15 residues. Trimming stripped 5 bases from V and 0 bases from J, with 11 bases between. CDR3: CASSGSRGSYNEQFF. The CDR3 DNA, read in part, is TGTGCCAGCAGCGGATCACGGGGCTCCTACAATGAG. The variable domain in full, with the rest retrieved from reference TRBV7-9 and TRBJ2-1, is DTGVSQNPRHKITKRGQNVTFRCDPISEHNRLYWYRQTLGQGPEFLTYFQNEAQLEKSRLLSDRFSAERPKGSFSTLEIQRTEQGDSAMYLCASSGSRGSYNEQFFGPGTRLTVL.

About this clone: Read data end 3 residues before the CDR3 end; the end is taken from the germline J gene. The V gene is TRBV5-1, the J gene TRBJ2-7; possibly TRBD2 for D (5 bases). The CDR3 has 15 residues. Trimming left V 4 bases short and J 0 bases short, with 14 bases between. Germline-derived CDR1 and CDR2 are SGHRS and YFSETQ. CDR3 DNA, as far as it was read: TGCGCCAGCAGCCGGGGTTCGCCTAGCTCCTACGAG. Residues: CASSRGSPSSYE. The full CDR3 sequence reads CASSRGSPSSYEQYF.

To note about this clone: The CDR3 end lies 3 residues beyond the end of the read and is filled in from the germline J gene. The rearrangement links TRBV2 to TRBJ1-5, with 7 positions matching TRBD1. The CDR3 sequence is 14 residues long. The germline V gene has CDR1 SNHLY and CDR2 FYNNEI. Trimming took 2 bases from V and 3 from J; bases not matched to a gene: 1. The CDR3 reads CASSETGDNQPQHF. The sequenced CDR3 bases are TGTGCCAGCAGTGAAACAGGGGACAATCAGCCC. The full variable domain, completed using reference TRBV2 and TRBJ1-5, is EPEVTQTPSHQVTQMGQEVILRCVPISNHLYFYWYRQILGQKVEFLVSFYNNEISEKSEIFDDQFSVERPDGSNFTLKIRSTKLEDSAMYFCASSETGDNQPQHFGDGTRLSIL.

In regard to this clone: Coverage ceases 3 residues before the CDR3 finishes, and the germline J gene fills in the end. This rearrangement joins TRBV5-6 to TRBJ1-2, with a possible D match to TRBD1 (5 bases). CDR1 is SGHDT, CDR2 YYEEEE, per germline. Trimming removed 0 bases from V and 4 bases from J, with 13 bases in between. The CDR3 is 15 residues long. The CDR3 protein is CASSLETVGSYGYTF. The sequenced CDR3 bases are TGTGCCAGCAGCTTGGAGACAGTCGGGAGCTATGGC.